This TCR beta chain was observed in a study of cytomegalovirus exposure and HLA in healthy donors. Overall study findings and caveats: The study recorded about 150 TCR beta chains that were cytomegalovirus-associated. V segments that were indistinguishable, TRBV6-2 and TRBV6-3 among them, were omitted from analysis.

A single count supports this clone. Its antigen is undetermined. Relative to the germline gene, one junction end is altered; a read error may explain this. Per germline, CDR1 SEHNR and CDR2 FQNEAQ (reference sequence). The CDR3 loop spans 16 amino acids. The PCR had 60 Vbeta and 13 Jbeta primers. The repertoire was sequenced with immunoSEQ multiplex PCR; TCRdb's copy has only in-frame clones and lacks some. The table lists about 170,000 clones, around 78% of them singletons. The chain has TRBV7-9 and TRBJ2-7, with TRBD1 matching over 12 bases. Sequenced sample: PBMCs. The sequence came from a woman aged 45-59 years in good health and CMV-seropositive. CDR3 in DNA: TGTTCCAGCAGCCAGACCGCGGGACAGGGGGCGAGGGAGCAGTACTTC. Translated, it gives CSSSQTAGQGAREQYF.